These 8 T cell receptor beta chains were all obtained from the same sample, sequenced in a study of blood T cell repertoires in COVID-19. Sequencing used immunoSEQ multiplex PCR; TCRdb keeps in-frame clones, though not all of them. The sample lists about 270,000 clones, around 89% occurring once. The source material was PBMCs or T cells enriched from blood (not recorded which). Receptors originate from a woman aged 25 to 39 with acute COVID-19.

This clone was recorded once. The chain has TRBV7-9 and TRBJ1-2, with 9 bases aligning to TRBD1. The V gene end was trimmed by 5 bases and the J gene end by 7 bases; junction bases not matched to a gene: 5. The germline gives CDR1 SEHNR, CDR2 FQNEAQ (reference sequence). This CDR3 comprises 13 residues. In DNA form, the CDR3 reads TGTGCCAGCAGCAACCGGGACAGGGCTGGCTACACCTTC. Residues: CASSNRDRAGYTF.

The table lists this clone with a count of one. This rearrangement joins TRBV2 to TRBJ1-1; 7 bases agree with TRBD1. Germline trimming cut 6 bases from V and 7 bases from J; bases unmatched to any gene: 11. The germline gives CDR1 SNHLY, CDR2 FYNNEI. This CDR3 comprises 14 residues. The CDR3 here is CASSDTGQQYEAFF. The CDR3 region has the DNA TGTGCCAGCAGCGATACGGGACAGCAGTATGAAGCTTTCTTT. The full variable domain, rest sourced from reference TRBV2 and TRBJ1-1, is EPEVTQTPSHQVTQMGQEVILRCVPISNHLYFYWYRQILGQKVEFLVSFYNNEISEKSEIFDDQFSVERPDGSNFTLKIRSTKLEDSAMYFCASSDTGQQYEAFFGQGTRLTVV.

This chain links TRBV28 with TRBJ1-5; D unclear. The germline V and J ends were trimmed by 3 bases and 0 bases, with 9 bases remaining between them. CDR3 length: 15 residues. Germline lookup yields CDR1 MDHEN and CDR2 SYDVKM. The CDR3 here is CASSLEGSSNQPQHF. CDR3 coding DNA: TGTGCCAGCAGTTTGGAGGGATCTAGCAATCAGCCCCAGCATTTT.

The V call is TRBV28, the J call TRBJ2-7, with TRBD2 matching 8 bases. Germline CDR1 and CDR2: MDHEN and SYDVKM. This CDR3 is 17 amino acids long. V dropped 6 bases and J dropped 0; count of bases not matched to a gene: 13. CDR3 in DNA: TGTGCCAGCAGCACTTCCTCTCTAGCGGGCAGCTCCTACGAGCAGTACTTC. Its translation is CASSTSSLAGSSYEQYF.

This chain connects TRBV21-1 to TRBJ1-1; the table names TRBD1, a call not compared with the DNA. TRBV21-1 counts as a pseudogene. This CDR3 region has 13 residues. The CDR3 here is CASSNLGTGGAFF. For the CDR3, the DNA is TGTGCCAGCAGCAATCTCGGGACAGGGGGGGCTTTCTTT.

This clone has just one count. The chain is built from TRBV6-5 and TRBJ1-1; D not certain. The CDR3 extends over 15 amino acids. The V gene lost 5 bases and the J gene lost 0 bases, with 13 bases spanning the gap. The V gene's germline CDR1 is MNHEY and CDR2 SVGAGI. The CDR3 nucleotides are TGTGCCAGCAGTCCAGACACATACATGAACACTGAAGCTTTCTTT. Protein: CASSPDTYMNTEAFF.

This clone was seen a handful of times. The rearrangement joins TRBV19 to TRBJ2-7; D remains unclear. The V gene's germline CDR1 is LNHDA and CDR2 SQIVND (reference sequence). This CDR3 has 13 amino acids. Trimming removed 1 base from V and 3 bases from J, with 7 bases in between. The CDR3 spells CASSIGEFYEQYF. Here the CDR3 DNA reads TGTGCCAGTAGTATAGGCGAGTTCTACGAGCAGTACTTC.

The chain links TRBV13 to TRBJ2-4, with 8 bases lining up with TRBD2. V shed 4 bases, J shed 8 bases, and the junction held 7 bases outside the gene matches. Per germline, CDR1 PRHDT and CDR2 FYEKMQ (reference sequence). The CDR3 runs 14 residues. The CDR3 loop is CASSSLSGVDIQYF. The CDR3 coding sequence is TGTGCCAGCAGCTCCCTTAGCGGGGTTGACATTCAGTACTTC.